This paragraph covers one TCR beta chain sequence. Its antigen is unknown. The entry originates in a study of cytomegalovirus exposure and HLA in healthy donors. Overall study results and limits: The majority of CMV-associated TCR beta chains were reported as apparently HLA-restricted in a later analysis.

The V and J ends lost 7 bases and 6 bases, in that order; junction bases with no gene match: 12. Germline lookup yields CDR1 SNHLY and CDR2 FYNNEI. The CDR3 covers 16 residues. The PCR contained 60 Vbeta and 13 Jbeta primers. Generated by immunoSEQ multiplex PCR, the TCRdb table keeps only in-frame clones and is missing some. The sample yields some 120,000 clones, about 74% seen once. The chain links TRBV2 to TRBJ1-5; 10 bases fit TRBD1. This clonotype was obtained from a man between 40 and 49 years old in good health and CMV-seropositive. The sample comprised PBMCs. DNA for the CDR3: TGTGCCAGCACCATAACGACAGGGGGCAGTTCTCAGCCCCAGCATTTT. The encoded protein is CASTITTGGSSQPQHF.